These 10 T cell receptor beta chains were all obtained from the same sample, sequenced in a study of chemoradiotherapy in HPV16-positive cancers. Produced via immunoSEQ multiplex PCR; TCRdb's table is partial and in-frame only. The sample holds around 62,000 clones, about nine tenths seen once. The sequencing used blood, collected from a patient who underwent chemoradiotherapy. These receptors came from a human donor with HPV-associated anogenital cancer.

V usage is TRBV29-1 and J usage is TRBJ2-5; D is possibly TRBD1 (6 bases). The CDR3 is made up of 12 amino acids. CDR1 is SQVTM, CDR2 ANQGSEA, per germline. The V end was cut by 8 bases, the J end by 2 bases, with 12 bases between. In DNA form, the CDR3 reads TGCAGCATACTCCAGGGGCAAGAGACCCAGTACTTC. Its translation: CSILQGQETQYF.

CDR3 region: CASSLAYLGGGEDTQYF. CDR3 DNA sequence: TGCGCCAGCAGCTTGGCCTATTTAGGGGGCGGTGAAGATACGCAGTATTTT. The V and J genes are TRBV5-1 and TRBJ2-3; 7 nucleotides match TRBD1. Germline CDR1 is SGHRS and CDR2 is YFSETQ. The CDR3 loop spans 17 amino acids. Trimming removed 0 bases from V and 5 bases from J; junction bases left unmatched: 12.

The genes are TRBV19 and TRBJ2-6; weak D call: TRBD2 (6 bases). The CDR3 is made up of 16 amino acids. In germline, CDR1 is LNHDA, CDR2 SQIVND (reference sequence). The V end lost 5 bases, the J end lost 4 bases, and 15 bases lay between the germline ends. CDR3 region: CASSWRAVGGANVLTF. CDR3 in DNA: TGTGCCAGTAGTTGGAGGGCCGTGGGAGGGGCCAACGTCCTGACTTTC.

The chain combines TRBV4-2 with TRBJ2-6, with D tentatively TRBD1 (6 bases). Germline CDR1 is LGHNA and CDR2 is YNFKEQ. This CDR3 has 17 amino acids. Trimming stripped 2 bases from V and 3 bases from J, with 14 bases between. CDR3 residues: CASSQSDSAFGANVLTF. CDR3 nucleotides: TGTGCCAGCAGCCAATCGGACAGCGCCTTTGGGGCCAACGTCCTGACTTTC.

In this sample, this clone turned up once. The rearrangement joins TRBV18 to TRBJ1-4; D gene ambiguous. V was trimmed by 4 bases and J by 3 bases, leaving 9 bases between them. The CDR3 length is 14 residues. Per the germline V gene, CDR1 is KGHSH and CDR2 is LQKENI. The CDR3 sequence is CASSRGAANEKLFF. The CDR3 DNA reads TGTGCCAGCTCACGGGGTGCGGCTAATGAAAAACTGTTTTTT. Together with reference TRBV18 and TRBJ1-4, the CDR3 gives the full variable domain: NAGVMQNPRHLVRRRGQEARLRCSPMKGHSHVYWYRQLPEEGLKFMVYLQKENIIDESGMPKERFSAEFPKEGPSILRIQQVVRGDSAAYFCASSRGAANEKLFFGSGTQLSVL.

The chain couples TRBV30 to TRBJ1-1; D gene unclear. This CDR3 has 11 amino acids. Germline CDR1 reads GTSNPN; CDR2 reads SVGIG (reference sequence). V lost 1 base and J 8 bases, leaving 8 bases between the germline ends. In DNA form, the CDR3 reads TGTGCCTGGAGTGGACGTACCGAAGCTTTCTTT. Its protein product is CAWSGRTEAFF.

CDR3 nucleotide sequence: TGCAGCGCCCGAGGGTCGTCCGGGAGCAACTACGAGCAGTACTTC. Residues: CSARGSSGSNYEQYF. This chain uses TRBV29-1 with TRBJ2-7, with a weak D call TRBD2 (6 bases). Per the germline V gene, CDR1 is SQVTM and CDR2 is ANQGSEA. Trimming removed 7 bases from V and 3 bases from J, with 22 bases in between. This CDR3 has 15 residues.

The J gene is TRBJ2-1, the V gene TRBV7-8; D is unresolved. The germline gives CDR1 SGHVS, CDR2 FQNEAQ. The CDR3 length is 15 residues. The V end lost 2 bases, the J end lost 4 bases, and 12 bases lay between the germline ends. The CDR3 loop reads CASSLIDGRYNEQFF. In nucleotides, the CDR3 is TGTGCCAGCAGCTTAATAGACGGCAGATACAATGAGCAGTTCTTC. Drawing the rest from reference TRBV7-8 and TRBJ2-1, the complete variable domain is GAGVSQSPRYKVAKRGQDVALRCDPISGHVSLFWYQQALGQGPEFLTYFQNEAQLDKSGLPSDRFFAERPEGSVSTLKIQRTQQEDSAVYLCASSLIDGRYNEQFFGPGTRLTVL.

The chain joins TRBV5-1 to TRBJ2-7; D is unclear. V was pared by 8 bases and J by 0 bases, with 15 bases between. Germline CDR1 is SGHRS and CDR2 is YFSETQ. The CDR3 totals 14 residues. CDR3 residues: CASTTDSSSYEQYF. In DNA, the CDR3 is TGCGCCAGTACAACAGACTCAAGCTCCTACGAGCAGTACTTC.

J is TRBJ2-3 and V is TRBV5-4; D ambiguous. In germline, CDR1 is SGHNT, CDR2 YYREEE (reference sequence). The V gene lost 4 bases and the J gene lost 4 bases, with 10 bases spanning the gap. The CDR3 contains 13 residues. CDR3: CASSLGPPDTQYF. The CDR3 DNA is TGTGCCAGCAGCCTAGGCCCCCCAGATACGCAGTATTTT.